The table lists the clone carrying this T cell receptor (beta chain) with many counts. This specimen comes from a study of CD8 T cells in ankylosing spondylitis. Trimming took 8 bases from V and 0 from J; bases not matched to a gene: 9. The CDR3 extends over 15 amino acids. The TCR beta libraries were generated through quantitative 5'-RACE incorporating molecular barcodes. In TCRdb, the 5' RACE reads were re-called with MiXCR into one record per CDR3 protein. The data show about 130,000 distinct CDR3 sequences, approximately 10% seen once. Sequencing used blood, either unsorted or a sorted T cell fraction (not recorded which). The chain employs TRBV12-3 or TRBV12-4 and TRBJ1-1; 7 bases line up with TRBD1. The TCR comes from a male donor with ankylosing spondylitis or in good health (not recorded which). The CDR3 DNA reads TGTGCCAGCGGACTCAACAGGGGCGTGAACACTGAAGCTTTCTTT. Its protein is CASGLNRGVNTEAFF.